This T cell receptor beta chain was obtained from a study of vaccination effects on CD4 cells after COVID-19. Across the study: Viral peptide pool expansion of antigen-specific CD4+ T cells preceded sequencing in the ViraFEST assay. General study points: Clones from infection and from vaccination both contracted markedly late after vaccination.

Having been cultured for about ten days, the cells underwent CD4+ T cell isolation. Every participant took two doses of the BNT162b2 or mRNA-1273 vaccine. TCRdb's copy holds only in-frame clones and misses some; the assay was immunoSEQ multiplex PCR. The sample has about 73,000 clones; nearly 75% are singletons. On this clone: The antigen remains unidentified.

The germline V gene encodes CDR1 LNHDA and CDR2 SQIVND (reference sequence). The V end lost 7 bases, the J end lost 1 base, and 16 bases lay between the germline ends. The CDR3 is made up of 16 amino acids. The receptor was isolated from a human donor who received a COVID-19 vaccine. Specimen: CD4+ T cells from PBMCs cultured without peptide, collected after COVID-19 vaccination. The genes are TRBV19 and TRBJ2-2; TRBD1 or TRBD2 may be the D gene (7 bases each). The CDR3 nucleotides read TGTGCCAGTATCCAGGGGGGGATTTGGAACACCGGGGAGCTGTTTTTT. Amino acid sequence: CASIQGGIWNTGELFF.